The entry that follows covers one T cell receptor (beta chain) sequence. The record originates from a study of OX40 agonist ivuxolimab in advanced cancers. Study summary: Three patients, one with hepatocellular carcinoma and two with cutaneous melanoma, achieved partial responses.

The V end was cut by 0 bases, the J end by 6 bases, with 15 bases between. The CDR3 is made up of 15 amino acids. Germline CDR1 and CDR2: SQVTM and ANQGSEA. Clones were read by immunoSEQ multiplex PCR, and TCRdb kept only the in-frame ones, dropping some. The data contain more than 75,000 clones, less than 85% of them singletons. This rearrangement joins TRBV29-1 to TRBJ2-1; D possibly corresponds to TRBD1 (6 bases). The material sequenced was CD4+ or CD8+ T cells sorted from blood, taken in a trial of the OX40 agonist ivuxolimab. This receptor was obtained from an adult with an advanced solid tumor such as melanoma, head and neck, liver or kidney cancer. CDR3 DNA: TGCAGCGTTGAAGATACAGGGCTGCGGACCAATGAGCAGTTCTTC. It encodes CSVEDTGLRTNEQFF.